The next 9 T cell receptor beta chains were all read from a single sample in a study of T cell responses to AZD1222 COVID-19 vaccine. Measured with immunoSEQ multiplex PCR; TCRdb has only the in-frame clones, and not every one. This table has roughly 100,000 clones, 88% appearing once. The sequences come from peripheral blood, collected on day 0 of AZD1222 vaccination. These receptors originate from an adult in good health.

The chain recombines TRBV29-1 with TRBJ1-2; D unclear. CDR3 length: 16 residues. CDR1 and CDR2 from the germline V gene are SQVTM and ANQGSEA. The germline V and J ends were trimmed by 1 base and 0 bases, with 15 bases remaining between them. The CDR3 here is CSVEAPLGYANYGYTF. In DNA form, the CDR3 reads TGCAGCGTTGAAGCCCCCCTCGGATATGCTAACTATGGCTACACCTTC.

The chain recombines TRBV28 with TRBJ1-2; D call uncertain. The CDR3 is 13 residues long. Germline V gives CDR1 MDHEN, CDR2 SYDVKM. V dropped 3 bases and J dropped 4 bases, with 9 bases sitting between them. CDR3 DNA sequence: TGTGCCAGCAGTTTTGACGTCAGCTATGGCTACACCTTC. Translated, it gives CASSFDVSYGYTF.

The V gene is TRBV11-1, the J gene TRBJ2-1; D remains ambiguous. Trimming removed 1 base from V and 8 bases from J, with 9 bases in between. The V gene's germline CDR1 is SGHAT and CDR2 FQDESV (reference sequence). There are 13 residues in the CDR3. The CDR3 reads CASSLVFVDEQFF. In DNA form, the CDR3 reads TGTGCCAGCAGCTTAGTATTTGTCGATGAGCAGTTCTTC.

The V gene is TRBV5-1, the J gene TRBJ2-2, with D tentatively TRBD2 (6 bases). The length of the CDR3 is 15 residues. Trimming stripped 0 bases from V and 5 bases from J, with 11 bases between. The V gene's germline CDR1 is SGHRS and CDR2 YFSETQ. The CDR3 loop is CASSLGAGSTGELFF. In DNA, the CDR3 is TGCGCCAGCAGCTTGGGGGCGGGAAGTACCGGGGAGCTGTTTTTT.

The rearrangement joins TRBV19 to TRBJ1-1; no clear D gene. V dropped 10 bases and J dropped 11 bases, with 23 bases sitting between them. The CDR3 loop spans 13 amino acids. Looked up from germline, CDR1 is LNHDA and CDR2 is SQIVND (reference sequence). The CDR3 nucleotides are TGTGCCACTAAATCCGTCCCCGACGGTACGGCTTTCTTT. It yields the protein CATKSVPDGTAFF.

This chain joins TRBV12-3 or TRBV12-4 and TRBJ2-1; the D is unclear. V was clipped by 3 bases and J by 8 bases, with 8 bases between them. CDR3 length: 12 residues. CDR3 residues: CASSFPSDEQFF. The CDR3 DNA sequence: TGTGCCAGCAGTTTTCCGTCCGATGAGCAGTTCTTC.

Here the CDR3 DNA reads TGTGCCAGCAGTGAAGGAGGGGAGGCTTGGGGCTACACCTTC. Protein sequence: CASSEGGEAWGYTF. V usage is TRBV6-1 and J usage is TRBJ1-2; TRBD1 might be the D (5 bases). The germline V and J ends were trimmed by 1 base and 8 bases, with 14 bases remaining between them. From germline, CDR1 is MNHNS and CDR2 SASEGT. The CDR3 has 14 amino acids.

In DNA form, the CDR3 reads TGTGCCAGCAGTTTCCCGTCAGGGGCAACTAATGAAAAACTGTTTTTT. This codes for CASSFPSGATNEKLFF. The chain links TRBV6-2 or TRBV6-3 to TRBJ1-4; possible D gene TRBD1, 6 bases. Deletions cut 4 bases from V and 0 bases from J, with 12 bases between. Per the germline V gene, CDR1 is MNHEY and CDR2 is SVGEGT. The CDR3 is 16 residues long.

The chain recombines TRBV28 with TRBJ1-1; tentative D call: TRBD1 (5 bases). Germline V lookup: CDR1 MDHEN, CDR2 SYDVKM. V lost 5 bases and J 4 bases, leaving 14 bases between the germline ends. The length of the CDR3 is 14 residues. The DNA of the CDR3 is TGTGCCAGCAGTCGGGATACCCAGGGCACTGAAGCTTTCTTT. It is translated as CASSRDTQGTEAFF.